The 29 T cell receptor beta chains below all came from one sample that was sequenced in a study of control samples from healthy donors and cancer patients. Here immunoSEQ multiplex PCR was the method, and the copy in TCRdb shows in-frame clones only, minus some. This table has nearly 200,000 clones, 90% to 95% appearing once. The sequenced sample was blood. These receptors originate from a man aged 25-45 years in good health.

The sample holds a few counts of this clone. V is TRBV18 and J is TRBJ2-7; D is undetermined. Germline-derived CDR1 and CDR2 are KGHSH and LQKENI. The CDR3 is 13 residues long. V gave up 2 bases and J gave up 2 bases, with 7 bases separating them. CDR3 loop: CASSPRRTYEQYF. Written as DNA, the CDR3 is TGTGCCAGCTCACCAAGACGGACCTACGAGCAGTACTTC. Drawing the rest from reference TRBV18 and TRBJ2-7, the complete variable domain is NAGVMQNPRHLVRRRGQEARLRCSPMKGHSHVYWYRQLPEEGLKFMVYLQKENIIDESGMPKERFSAEFPKEGPSILRIQQVVRGDSAAYFCASSPRRTYEQYFGPGTRLTVT.

In its sample, this clone was seen once. The genes are TRBV27 and TRBJ2-7; D is perhaps TRBD2 (7 bases). The CDR3 consists of 15 residues. Germline V lookup: CDR1 MNHEY, CDR2 SMNVEV (reference sequence). V was shortened by 2 bases and J by 0 bases, with 11 bases between the two germline ends. This CDR3 reads CASSLAGAFSYEQYF. CDR3 DNA: TGTGCCAGCAGTTTAGCGGGGGCGTTCTCCTACGAGCAGTACTTC.

The rearrangement uses TRBV5-5 and TRBJ2-5; 8 bases are a match to TRBD2. The V gene's germline CDR1 is SGHKS and CDR2 YYEKEE (reference sequence). The CDR3 consists of 15 residues. Trimming removed 0 bases from V and 5 bases from J; junction bases left unmatched: 6. The CDR3 protein is CASSLGASGWETQYF. The CDR3 DNA is TGTGCCAGCAGCTTGGGGGCTAGCGGGTGGGAGACCCAGTACTTC.

This chain joins TRBV24-1 and TRBJ1-3; 9 bases agree with TRBD1. Germline trimming cut 2 bases from V and 4 bases from J; bases unmatched to any gene: 11. CDR1 KGHDR and CDR2 SFDVKD come from the germline V gene. The CDR3 spans 18 residues. The CDR3 region is CATSDSPGTGCTGNTIYF. CDR3 nucleotides: TGTGCCACCAGTGATTCACCCGGGACAGGGTGTACCGGAAACACCATATATTTT.

The chain combines TRBV20-1 with TRBJ2-4; possibly TRBD2 for D (5 bases). Looked up from germline, CDR1 is DFQATT and CDR2 is SNEGSKA (reference sequence). V shed 3 bases and J shed 1 base, with 10 bases lying between them. CDR3 size: 14 residues. The CDR3 region has the DNA TGCAGTGCTAGTGAGGGTGGGGCCAAAAACATTCAGTACTTC. It is translated as CSASEGGAKNIQYF.

This sequence joins TRBV7-9 and TRBJ1-4, with D maybe TRBD1 (5 bases). Germline loops: CDR1 SEHNR, CDR2 FQNEAQ (reference sequence). Trimming shortened V by 1 base and J by 4 bases, and 7 bases separated the two germline ends. The CDR3 spans 14 residues. CDR3 DNA: TGTGCCAGCAGCTTAGGACAGATTAATGAAAAACTGTTTTTT. It codes for CASSLGQINEKLFF.

This clone showed up just a few times. The V call is TRBV12-3 or TRBV12-4, the J call TRBJ1-1; D might be TRBD1 (5 bases). This CDR3 is built from 12 residues. Between the trimmed V and J ends, which lost 7 bases and 11 bases, there was a span of 17 bases. CDR3 protein: CASTQGRGVAFF. CDR3 bases: TGTGCCAGCACCCAGGGAAGGGGTGTTGCTTTCTTT.

The J gene is TRBJ1-2, the V gene TRBV5-1; the D is unclear. CDR3 size: 15 residues. Deletions cut 3 bases from V and 8 bases from J, with 20 bases between. CDR1 and CDR2 from the germline V gene are SGHRS and YFSETQ. In nucleotides, the CDR3 is TGCGCCAGCAGCTCCGCCTACCGGGAGGGCCGGGGCTACACCTTC. Translated, it gives CASSSAYREGRGYTF.

V and J are TRBV29-1 and TRBJ1-1; a possible D gene is TRBD1 (5 bases). The V gene's germline CDR1 is SQVTM and CDR2 ANQGSEA. The CDR3 has 12 residues. V was shortened by 4 bases and J by 5 bases, with 11 bases between the two germline ends. CDR3: CSVGVWGTEAFF. CDR3 sequence (DNA): TGCAGCGTTGGGGTCTGGGGGACTGAAGCTTTCTTT.

CDR3 DNA: TGCAGTGCTAGGGGGCCAGATACGCAGTATTTT. This sequence encodes CSARGPDTQYF. The chain uses TRBV20-1 and TRBJ2-3, with a possible D match to TRBD1 (5 bases). Germline CDR1 and CDR2: DFQATT and SNEGSKA (reference sequence). Trimming stripped 3 bases from V and 4 bases from J, with 5 bases between. The CDR3 length is 11 residues.

The genes are TRBV24-1 and TRBJ2-3, with TRBD2 identical over 10 bases. J gave up 5 bases and V 3 bases, and 10 bases lay outside the gene matches. The CDR3 has 17 residues. Germline loops: CDR1 KGHDR, CDR2 SFDVKD. DNA for the CDR3: TGTGCCACCAGTGATCGAAGAGCGGGGGGGCTTAGAGATACGCAGTATTTT. Translated: CATSDRRAGGLRDTQYF.

The chain recombines TRBV3-1 (or the pseudogene TRBV3-2) with TRBJ1-6; D is unclear. This CDR3 contains 16 residues. The germline gives CDR1 LGHDT, CDR2 YNNKEL (reference sequence). V lost 0 bases, J lost 0 bases, and 6 bases lay in between. CDR3 DNA sequence: TGTGCCAGCAGCCAAGAATTCCGCTCCTATAATTCACCCCTCCACTTT. Encoded protein: CASSQEFRSYNSPLHF.

This chain connects TRBV11-3 to TRBJ2-3; D uncertain. The germline CDR1 and CDR2 sequences are SGHNT and YENEEA. Trimming pared 1 base from V and 5 bases from J, leaving 13 bases between. The CDR3 is 15 residues long. DNA for the CDR3: TGTGCCAGCAGCTTAGGGGCCGGAAAGGGAGATACGCAGTATTTT. Translating it yields CASSLGAGKGDTQYF. Using reference TRBV11-3 and TRBJ2-3 for the parts outside the CDR3, the full variable domain is EAGVVQSPRYKIIEKKQPVAFWCNPISGHNTLYWYLQNLGQGPELLIRYENEEAVDDSQLPKDRFSAERLKGVDSTLKIQPAELGDSAVYLCASSLGAGKGDTQYFGPGTRLTVL.

The chain employs TRBV6-5 and TRBJ2-1, with 9 bases that match TRBD2. The CDR3 sequence is 12 residues long. With V trimmed by 7 bases and J by 15 bases, 10 bases remained unmatched. CDR1 and CDR2 (germline): MNHEY, SVGAGI. CDR3 nucleotides: TGTGCCAGCACCGCTAGCGGGGCCGGATGGTTCTTC. Translating it yields CASTASGAGWFF.

The chain has TRBV20-1 and TRBJ1-2, with no clear D. Germline CDR1 is DFQATT and CDR2 is SNEGSKA (reference sequence). The CDR3 is 13 amino acids. With 3 bases removed from V and 3 bases from J, the gap between germline ends came to 11 bases. The CDR3 here is CSASAIQDYGYTF. CDR3 coding DNA: TGCAGTGCTAGTGCCATTCAGGACTATGGCTACACCTTC.

The chain combines TRBV19 with TRBJ1-2, with TRBD1 as a possible D gene (6 bases). V was pared by 4 bases and J by 3 bases, with 12 bases between. The CDR3 is 14 amino acids. Germline CDR1 and CDR2: LNHDA and SQIVND (reference sequence). CDR3 protein: CASSTSDRYYGYTF. The DNA for the CDR3 is TGTGCCAGTAGTACCTCCGACAGGTACTATGGCTACACCTTC.

The rearrangement links TRBV6-5 to TRBJ1-2, with 8 nucleotides matching TRBD1. J lost 4 bases, V lost 7 bases, and 5 bases had no gene match. The CDR3 is 13 residues long. Germline values: CDR1 MNHEY, CDR2 SVGAGI. In nucleotides, the CDR3 is TGTGCCAGCACCCCACAGGGGGGCTATGGCTACACCTTC. Translated: CASTPQGGYGYTF.

CDR3 in DNA: TGTGCCAGCACCCCCAGGGGAACTGTCTCACCCCTCCACTTT. The encoded protein is CASTPRGTVSPLHF. This chain links TRBV6-5 with TRBJ1-6; TRBD1 might be the D (6 bases). CDR1 and CDR2 from the germline V gene are MNHEY and SVGAGI. The CDR3 sequence is 14 residues long. Between the trimmed V and J ends, which lost 7 bases and 10 bases, there was a span of 17 bases.

V usage is TRBV15 and J usage is TRBJ2-1; D call uncertain. The germline gives CDR1 LNHNV, CDR2 YYDKDF (reference sequence). The CDR3 length is 13 residues. V lost 0 bases to trimming and J lost 8 bases, with 8 bases between them. The CDR3: CATSRDLRDEQFF. In DNA form, the CDR3 reads TGTGCCACCAGCAGAGATCTAAGGGATGAGCAGTTCTTC.

The V and J genes are TRBV30 and TRBJ1-5; D gene uncertain. This CDR3 region has 12 residues. V shed 2 bases and J shed 4 bases, with 6 bases lying between them. CDR1 and CDR2 from the germline V gene are GTSNPN and SVGIG (reference sequence). CDR3 nucleotides: TGTGCCTGGAGTCTCCCGAATCAGCCCCAGCATTTT. As protein: CAWSLPNQPQHF.

The V gene is TRBV6-6, the J gene TRBJ1-5; 7 bases agree with TRBD1. Germline V CDR1 and CDR2: MNHNY, SVGAGI (reference sequence). The CDR3 is 15 residues long. Losses at the gene ends were 7 bases for V and 2 bases for J; bases not matched to a gene: 8. CDR3 loop: CASNQDRNGNQPQHF. CDR3 coding DNA: TGTGCCAGCAACCAGGACAGGAATGGCAATCAGCCCCAGCATTTT.

V and J are TRBV7-3 and TRBJ2-1, with D possibly matching TRBD2 (5 bases). The CDR3 loop spans 15 amino acids. Germline values: CDR1 SGHTA, CDR2 FQGTGA. V was clipped by 5 bases and J by 4 bases, with 15 bases between them. The CDR3 coding sequence is TGTGCCAGCAGCCTAAATGTCGGGATTTACAATGAGCAGTTCTTC. It codes for CASSLNVGIYNEQFF.

The V and J genes are TRBV18 and TRBJ1-2; perhaps TRBD1 as D (5 bases). Trimming took 2 bases from V and 7 from J, leaving 11 bases between them. The germline V gene encodes CDR1 KGHSH and CDR2 LQKENI. The CDR3 has 13 residues. The CDR3 spells CASSPDSSIGYTF. CDR3 in DNA: TGTGCCAGCTCACCAGACAGTTCTATTGGCTACACCTTC.

The chain uses TRBV28 and TRBJ1-6, with 7 positions matching TRBD1. Losses at the gene ends were 1 base for V and 4 bases for J; bases not matched to a gene: 4. Germline-derived CDR1 and CDR2 are MDHEN and SYDVKM. The CDR3 runs to 16 residues. CDR3 in amino acids: CASSLLAGGYNSPLHF. CDR3 in DNA: TGTGCCAGCAGTTTATTGGCAGGGGGATATAATTCACCCCTCCACTTT. Full variable domain (outside the CDR3, taken from reference TRBV28 and TRBJ1-6): DVKVTQSSRYLVKRTGEKVFLECVQDMDHENMFWYRQDPGLGLRLIYFSYDVKMKEKGDIPEGYSVSREKKERFSLILESASTNQTSMYLCASSLLAGGYNSPLHFGNGTRLTVT.

V is TRBV4-2 and J is TRBJ2-1, with 12 nucleotides matching TRBD2. Trimming took 3 bases from V and 7 from J; bases not matched to a gene: 10. CDR1 and CDR2 (germline): LGHNA, YNFKEQ. This CDR3 is built from 17 residues. The CDR3 DNA sequence: TGTGCCAGCAGCCACCTCGGCCTAGCGGGGGGGCATAATGAGCAGTTCTTC. Encoded protein: CASSHLGLAGGHNEQFF.

The chain recombines TRBV14 with TRBJ1-1; D possibly corresponds to TRBD1 (5 bases). V was pared by 0 bases and J by 2 bases, with 13 bases between. Germline V gives CDR1 SGHDN, CDR2 FVKESK. The CDR3 sequence is 16 residues long. The CDR3 nucleotides read TGTGCCAGCAGCCAAGATTATTGGGGCGGCAACACTGAAGCTTTCTTT. Translation gives CASSQDYWGGNTEAFF.

The V call is TRBV5-4, the J call TRBJ2-3; D might be TRBD1 or TRBD2, each matching 5 bases. This CDR3 contains 14 residues. CDR1 SGHNT and CDR2 YYREEE come from the germline V gene (reference sequence). Trimming pared 1 base from V and 2 bases from J, leaving 8 bases between. CDR3 sequence reads: CASSLMGVTDTQYF. The CDR3 DNA reads as TGTGCCAGCAGCTTGATGGGGGTCACAGATACGCAGTATTTT.

This chain links TRBV28 with TRBJ1-2, with D unclear. CDR3 length: 12 amino acids. Deletions cut 2 bases from V and 1 base from J, with 2 bases between. Germline V gene sequence: CDR1 MDHEN, CDR2 SYDVKM. CDR3 loop: CASSLDNYGYTF. CDR3 coding DNA: TGTGCCAGCAGTTTAGATAACTATGGCTACACCTTC.

The chain combines TRBV11-3 with TRBJ2-1, with 9 bases aligning to TRBD2. The CDR3 covers 14 residues. Per germline, CDR1 SGHNT and CDR2 YENEEA. With 5 bases clipped from V and 6 bases from J, the junction kept 5 bases outside the gene matches. The DNA for the CDR3 is TGTGCCAGCAGCATATCGCGGGGGGGCAATGAGCAGTTCTTC. Translation gives CASSISRGGNEQFF.